Below, 10 T cell receptor beta chains from the same sample are listed, as sequenced in a study of blood T cell repertoires in COVID-19. Profiled with immunoSEQ multiplex PCR; TCRdb holds only in-frame clones, not every one. The table shows a few hundred thousand clones, with approximately 80% occurring only once. Sequences were obtained from PBMCs or T cells enriched from blood (not recorded which). These receptors were collected from a woman aged 40 to 50 with acute COVID-19.

This clone was picked up a small number of times. Written as DNA, the CDR3 is TGCGCCAGCAGCCTCGCCCTCCAGGGGTCGCACACTGAAGCTTTCTTT. This codes for CASSLALQGSHTEAFF. This chain uses TRBV4-3 with TRBJ1-1; the D gene is possibly TRBD1 (6 bases). This CDR3 has 16 residues. V lost 4 bases to trimming and J lost 3 bases, with 18 bases between them. CDR1 LGHNA and CDR2 YSLEER come from the germline V gene.

This rearrangement joins TRBV18 to TRBJ2-1; D is undetermined. Trimming took off 0 bases at V and 10 bases at J, with 13 bases between the two ends. CDR3 size: 14 residues. Per the germline V gene, CDR1 is KGHSH and CDR2 is LQKENI. CDR3 sequence reads: CASSPPIQAAEQFF. CDR3 coding DNA: TGTGCCAGCTCACCACCGATTCAAGCCGCGGAGCAGTTCTTC.

The DNA of the CDR3 is TGTGCCAGCAGCGAACTGGGCTCGGGAAGAGGACAGCCCCAGCATTTT. This sequence encodes CASSELGSGRGQPQHF. The chain joins TRBV6-1 to TRBJ1-5; D uncertain. The CDR3 covers 16 residues. CDR1 MNHNS and CDR2 SASEGT come from the germline V gene. The ends were cut back, 6 bases at V and 7 bases at J, with 22 bases in the middle.

This clone was counted once. V usage is TRBV18 and J usage is TRBJ2-1; 9 nucleotides line up with TRBD1. The CDR3 covers 16 residues. CDR1 KGHSH and CDR2 LQKENI come from the germline V gene. Trimming at V came to 1 base and at J to 7 bases, leaving 8 bases not matched to a gene. CDR3 in amino acids: CASSPLGTGMVNEQFF. DNA of the CDR3: TGTGCCAGCTCACCACTAGGGACAGGGATGGTTAATGAGCAGTTCTTC.

The chain links TRBV29-1 to TRBJ1-1, with D tentatively TRBD1 (6 bases). V was trimmed by 7 bases and J by 1 base, leaving 10 bases between them. CDR3 length: 12 residues. CDR1 SQVTM and CDR2 ANQGSEA come from the germline V gene. The CDR3, as DNA: TGCAGCGGTGGACAGACGAACACTGAAGCTTTCTTT. Translating it yields CSGGQTNTEAFF.

The CDR3 sequence: CAWSTAYEQYF. The CDR3 region has the DNA TGTGCCTGGAGTACAGCCTACGAGCAGTACTTC. The chain links TRBV30 to TRBJ2-7; D gene ambiguous. V lost 2 bases to trimming and J lost 2 bases, with 4 bases between them. This CDR3 is 11 amino acids long. CDR1 GTSNPN and CDR2 SVGIG come from the germline V gene (reference sequence).

This chain joins TRBV2 and TRBJ2-5; tentative D call: TRBD1 (5 bases). Germline CDR1 and CDR2: SNHLY and FYNNEI. V was trimmed by 5 bases and J by 1 base, leaving 11 bases between them. The CDR3 runs 14 residues. This chain's CDR3 is CASSRTGSQETQYF. The CDR3, as DNA: TGTGCCAGCAGTCGTACAGGTTCCCAAGAGACCCAGTACTTC.

The chain uses TRBV4-3 and TRBJ2-1, with a tentative D call TRBD1 (5 bases). Germline V CDR1 and CDR2: LGHNA, YSLEER. V was clipped by 0 bases and J by 9 bases, with 15 bases between them. The CDR3 contains 15 residues. The DNA of the CDR3 is TGCGCCAGCAGCCAAGACGCGGTAGGGGTGGGTGAGCAGTTCTTC. Translating it yields CASSQDAVGVGEQFF.

This chain uses TRBV4-2 with TRBJ2-7, with TRBD1 matching over 7 bases. Germline trimming cut 1 base from V and 4 bases from J; bases unmatched to any gene: 4. Looked up from germline, CDR1 is LGHNA and CDR2 is YNFKEQ. The CDR3 extends over 14 amino acids. CDR3 residues: CASSQVTGVYEQYF. The CDR3 DNA is TGTGCCAGCAGCCAAGTTACAGGGGTTTACGAGCAGTACTTC.

The genes are TRBV10-3 and TRBJ1-1; 7 bases line up with TRBD1. This CDR3 comprises 18 residues. V shed 4 bases and J 0 bases; nucleotides not matched to a gene: 14. Germline loops: CDR1 ENHRY, CDR2 SYGVKD. The CDR3 DNA sequence: TGTGCCATCAGTGTAAGGGTGGGGACAGCCTACATGAACACTGAAGCTTTCTTT. This encodes CAISVRVGTAYMNTEAFF.